The 13 T cell receptor beta chains below were found in one sample sequenced in a study of T cells in localized non-small cell lung cancer. The protocol was immunoSEQ multiplex PCR, while the TCRdb copy is restricted to in-frame clones and leaves out a portion. The repertoire includes roughly 38,000 clones, about 88% of them detected once, and roughly 3.6% sits in the top ten. The material sequenced was peripheral blood, taken before any cancer treatment. These receptors all stem from a man aged 18 to 49 with stage I lung adenocarcinoma.

A single count supports this clone. The chain combines TRBV7-7 with TRBJ2-7, with unresolved D. The CDR3 is 13 amino acids. From germline, CDR1 is SSHAT and CDR2 FNYEAQ (reference sequence). Trimming stripped 6 bases from V and 5 bases from J, with 14 bases between. The CDR3 spells CASSALQPNEQYF. The CDR3 DNA sequence: TGTGCCAGCAGTGCCTTGCAACCGAACGAGCAGTACTTC.

The chain is built from TRBV10-1 and TRBJ2-1, with D possibly being TRBD2 (7 bases). CDR3 length equals 12 residues. Germline assignment: CDR1 WNHNN and CDR2 SYGVQD (reference sequence). V was clipped by 10 bases and J by 8 bases, with 15 bases between them. The CDR3 loop is CATSAGADEQFF. CDR3 in DNA: TGCGCCACCTCGGCGGGGGCGGATGAGCAGTTCTTC.

This clone was observed once. The V call is TRBV6-5, the J call TRBJ2-7; possible D gene TRBD1, 5 bases. Trimming cost V 4 bases and J 3 bases, with 13 bases left between them. Germline V CDR1 and CDR2: MNHEY, SVGAGI. This CDR3 region has 14 residues. CDR3 protein: CASSLGHKDYEQYF. CDR3 sequence (DNA): TGTGCCAGCAGTTTAGGACATAAGGACTACGAGCAGTACTTC.

The rearrangement uses TRBV7-9 and TRBJ1-3; D may be TRBD1 (5 bases). V lost 5 bases to trimming and J lost 4 bases, with 21 bases between them. There are 17 residues in the CDR3. Germline loops: CDR1 SEHNR, CDR2 FQNEAQ (reference sequence). CDR3 protein: CASSLQRRLTGGNTIYF. DNA of the CDR3: TGTGCCAGCAGCCTTCAACGAAGGCTTACAGGAGGAAACACCATATATTTT.

This chain joins TRBV6-1 and TRBJ1-5; D call uncertain. CDR3 length: 13 residues. V was pared by 0 bases and J by 7 bases, with 7 bases between. Germline CDR1 reads MNHNS; CDR2 reads SASEGT. The CDR3 DNA reads as TGTGCCAGCAGTGAAGCTCCATCCCAGCCCCAGCATTTT. It translates to CASSEAPSQPQHF.

The chain links TRBV6-1 to TRBJ2-3; a possible D gene is TRBD2 (7 bases). CDR1 is MNHNS, CDR2 SASEGT, per germline. The V end lost 8 bases, the J end lost 2 bases, and 8 bases lay between the germline ends. The CDR3 consists of 12 residues. The CDR3 DNA is TGTGCCAGCGGGGGGGCCACAGATACGCAGTATTTT. Protein: CASGGATDTQYF.

This chain connects TRBV7-2 to TRBJ2-5, with D uncertain. The germline V gene encodes CDR1 SGHTA and CDR2 FQGNSA. The CDR3 length is 12 residues. The V end lost 6 bases, the J end lost 0 bases, and 5 bases lay between the germline ends. The CDR3 DNA sequence: TGTGCCAGCAGTCCATACCAAGAGACCCAGTACTTC. This translates into CASSPYQETQYF.

The chain has TRBV6-6 and TRBJ1-1, with 7 bases matching TRBD1. From germline, CDR1 is MNHNY and CDR2 SVGAGI (reference sequence). The CDR3 covers 16 residues. V lost 2 bases and J lost 0; bases outside the gene matches: 6. CDR3 sequence (DNA): TGTGCCAGCAGTTACCTCCCGGACAGGCTGAACACTGAAGCTTTCTTT. This encodes CASSYLPDRLNTEAFF.

Here the CDR3 reads CASRRDINNEQFF. CDR3 sequence (DNA): TGTGCCAGCAGGCGGGACATCAACAATGAGCAGTTCTTC. The chain recombines TRBV2 with TRBJ2-1, with D perhaps assigned TRBD1 or TRBD2 (6 bases each). CDR1 and CDR2 (germline): SNHLY, FYNNEI. V lost 6 bases and J lost 5, with 11 bases in between. The CDR3 consists of 13 residues. Complete variable domain (other parts from reference TRBV2 and TRBJ2-1): EPEVTQTPSHQVTQMGQEVILRCVPISNHLYFYWYRQILGQKVEFLVSFYNNEISEKSEIFDDQFSVERPDGSNFTLKIRSTKLEDSAMYFCASRRDINNEQFFGPGTRLTVL.

This clone was picked up one time. This sequence joins TRBV7-2 and TRBJ1-4; TRBD1 is a possible D gene (5 bases). Trimming removed 5 bases at V and 7 bases at J, with 17 bases between. This CDR3 is built from 15 residues. CDR1 is SGHTA, CDR2 FQGNSA, per germline. In DNA, the CDR3 is TGTGCCAGCAGCCTCAACCAGCAAAGGGGTGAAAAACTGTTTTTT. The encoded protein is CASSLNQQRGEKLFF.

The chain links TRBV5-4 to TRBJ2-7; maybe TRBD1 (5 bases). Germline V gene data show CDR1 as SGHNT and CDR2 as YYREEE (reference sequence). CDR3 length: 16 residues. The ends were cut back, 5 bases at V and 0 bases at J, with 18 bases in the middle. In DNA form, the CDR3 reads TGTGCCAGCAGTCCCGATAGGGAAGGGGCCTCCTACGAGCAGTACTTC. Protein: CASSPDREGASYEQYF. The full variable domain, its missing parts supplied by reference TRBV5-4 and TRBJ2-7, is ETGVTQSPTHLIKTRGQQVTLRCSSQSGHNTVSWYQQALGQGPQFIFQYYREEENGRGNFPPRFSGLQFPNYSSELNVNALELDDSALYLCASSPDREGASYEQYFGPGTRLTVT.

The chain employs TRBV6-6 and TRBJ1-2; no clear D gene. V was trimmed by 9 bases and J by 3 bases, leaving 11 bases between them. Germline V gene data show CDR1 as MNHNY and CDR2 as SVGAGI (reference sequence). This CDR3 region has 12 residues. The CDR3 is CASQGLDYGYTF. CDR3 DNA: TGTGCCAGTCAAGGGTTGGACTATGGCTACACCTTC.

The CDR3 protein is CASTDGGTSDTQYF. Written as DNA, the CDR3 is TGCGCCAGCACCGACGGGGGGACGTCTGATACGCAGTATTTT. The chain links TRBV5-1 to TRBJ2-3, with 7 positions matching TRBD2. The CDR3 is 14 amino acids. Germline-derived CDR1 and CDR2 are SGHRS and YFSETQ. The junction had 10 bases not matched to a gene; V was cut back by 6 bases and J by 6 bases.